A selection of T cell receptor beta chains follows, all from one sample in a study of T-cell memory formation after mild COVID-19. TCRdb called the 5' RACE reads again in MiXCR, with one record for every CDR3 protein. The table includes around 300,000 distinct CDR3 sequences, 15% to 20% detected once. The sequenced sample consisted of PBMCs or a T cell subset sorted from them (not recorded which). The receptors come from a man aged 18-30 years who had mild COVID-19 (a few samples of this study predate the infection). Cell type and time point are not known. The conserved cysteine and the conserved F or W are not part of the CDR3 here. A clone size is listed for some rows: how often the clone was seen (once, few, many), or a class if it is expanded.

TRBV10-3	TRBJ2-5	NA	12	AISEGQQGETQY
TRBV28	TRBJ1-4	NA	11	ASSLSDYEKLF
TRBV11-2	TRBJ2-3	many	14	ASSFWPGAAVDTQY
TRBV20-1	TRBJ1-1	few	15	SASRLGQGAGGTEAF
TRBV5-1	TRBJ2-1	NA	13	ASSLGLTAYNEQF
TRBV4-3	TRBJ1-2	NA	14	ASSPGRTAGNYGYT
TRBV4-1	TRBJ1-1	NA	13	ASSQESSTVTEAF
TRBV5-1	TRBJ2-2	many	12	ASMASGNTGELF
TRBV19	TRBJ1-1	few	11	ASSRDRGSVAF
TRBV5-1	TRBJ1-5	NA	11	ASSTSGGQPQH
TRBV4-1	TRBJ2-3	NA	14	ASSQEGVAGTDTQY
TRBV2	TRBJ1-1	NA	11	ASMIQSGTEAF
TRBV7-9	TRBJ2-3	NA	11	ASSSPGQDTQY
TRBV6-5	TRBJ2-5	NA	12	ATAGWGTQETQY
TRBV6-2/TRBV6-3	TRBJ2-7	few	11	ASNPGEPYEQY
TRBV6-5	TRBJ2-1	few	12	ASSYSRVYNEQF
TRBV6-2/TRBV6-3	TRBJ1-1	few	12	ASRSDPGGGEAF
TRBV11-1	TRBJ2-1	NA	7	ASSTEQF
TRBV12-3/TRBV12-4	TRBJ2-2	many	12	ASSLYREDGELF
TRBV6-6	TRBJ1-5	NA	13	ASRLRTVVDQPQH
TRBV9	TRBJ1-1	few	11	ASSVAGNTEAF
TRBV7-2	TRBJ2-1	NA	12	ASSRQGSANEQF
TRBV7-9	TRBJ1-5	NA	12	ASSSGTGSQPQH
TRBV6-5	TRBJ2-6	NA	16	ASSYPMRGGAGANVLT
TRBV5-1	TRBJ2-1	few	12	ASSHGTSNNEQF
TRBV6-2/TRBV6-3	TRBJ2-4	few	13	ASSSDREAKNIQY
TRBV30	TRBJ2-7	many	11	AWAGTGTYEQY
TRBV7-9	TRBJ1-1	NA	9	ASSSQGGAF
TRBV9	TRBJ2-1	NA	10	ASSAPASEQF
TRBV5-1	TRBJ2-7	few	12	ASSLDAGTYEQY
TRBV10-3	TRBJ1-2	NA	11	AISQGIDRGYT
TRBV7-3	TRBJ2-3	few	13	ASSPQAGNADTQY
TRBV7-8	TRBJ1-1	few	12	ASRPLTVNTEAF
TRBV18	TRBJ2-7	NA	11	ASSLAINYEQY
TRBV12-3/TRBV12-4	TRBJ1-1	NA	11	ASSILGNTEAF
TRBV7-6	TRBJ1-1	NA	15	ASSLVGTGDSNTEAF
TRBV7-2	TRBJ1-2	NA	10	ASSLQTIGYT
TRBV5-5	TRBJ2-7	NA	13	ASSFRDTLREQQY
TRBV12-3/TRBV12-4	TRBJ1-5	few	11	ASKGQNNQPQH
TRBV11-2	TRBJ1-2	NA	12	ASSSTGGGYGYT